The clone carrying this T cell receptor beta chain was recorded a few times. The antigen is not known. The data were taken from a study of tumor-infiltrating lymphocytes in localized non-small cell lung cancer. Overall study: The cohort mixed smokers and never-smokers, several histologies, and some post-neoadjuvant-chemotherapy samples. Study results and limitations: TCR sequencing covered a subset of patients with enough tissue. No T-cell fraction difference was seen between IM1 and IM2 tumors. Different pieces of the same tissue were used for each assay.

The data were produced by immunoSEQ multiplex PCR, yet TCRdb's version contains in-frame clones alone and is incomplete. The table has about 14,000 clones, approximately 70% seen once. This CDR3 contains 15 residues. Germline CDR1 SGHVS, CDR2 FQNEAQ. V was cut by 1 base and J by 3 bases, with 10 bases left in between. The chain combines TRBV7-8 with TRBJ1-5; a weak D match, TRBD1 (5 bases). The sequenced material came from lung tumor tissue. The TCR sequence derives from a human donor with non-small cell lung cancer. CDR3 loop: CASSLEATVNQPQHF. In nucleotides, the CDR3 is TGTGCCAGCAGCTTAGAGGCGACAGTCAATCAGCCCCAGCATTTT.